The 8 T cell receptor beta chains listed next were all sequenced from one sample in a study of cytotoxic CD8 clonotypes in ibrutinib-treated CLL. Profiling relied on immunoSEQ multiplex PCR, and the TCRdb table lists in-frame clones only, not all of them. The sample lists about 160,000 clones; 81% were seen once. The sample was PBMCs, taken after 12 months of ibrutinib treatment. The origin of the receptors is a human donor with chronic lymphocytic leukemia.

The chain employs TRBV28 and TRBJ1-3; possibly TRBD1 for D (5 bases). Trimming pared 1 base from V and 0 bases from J, leaving 13 bases between. Germline V lookup: CDR1 MDHEN, CDR2 SYDVKM. The CDR3 consists of 17 residues. The CDR3 is CASSLLGPADSGNTIYF. CDR3 bases: TGTGCCAGCAGTTTATTGGGGCCTGCGGACTCTGGAAACACCATATATTTT.

This clone has a single count. V and J are TRBV28 and TRBJ1-5; 12 bases are a match to TRBD1. This CDR3 spans 14 amino acids. Germline-derived CDR1 and CDR2 are MDHEN and SYDVKM. V gave up 3 bases and J gave up 9 bases; unmatched junction bases: 3. The CDR3 protein is CASSFGTGGLPQHF. The CDR3 DNA reads as TGTGCCAGCAGTTTTGGGACAGGGGGCCTGCCCCAGCATTTT.

The chain uses TRBV27 and TRBJ1-5, with D possibly matching TRBD1 (5 bases). CDR1 is MNHEY, CDR2 SMNVEV, per germline (reference sequence). The CDR3 covers 13 residues. Trimming cost V 2 bases and J 7 bases, with 9 bases left between them. The CDR3 here is CASSLGGYQPQHF. Written as DNA, the CDR3 is TGTGCCAGCAGTTTAGGGGGTTACCAGCCCCAGCATTTT.

This sequence joins TRBV2 and TRBJ1-1; D call uncertain. The CDR3 is 15 amino acids. Trimming took off 6 bases at V and 1 base at J, with 15 bases between the two ends. Germline CDR1 SNHLY, CDR2 FYNNEI. The CDR3: CASRGSRFRNTEAFF. For the CDR3, the DNA is TGTGCCAGCAGGGGGAGTAGGTTCAGGAACACTGAAGCTTTCTTT.

This clone was observed a handful of times. The chain is built from TRBV9 and TRBJ2-3; no reliable D call. Germline V gives CDR1 SGDLS, CDR2 YYNGEE. This CDR3 is 12 amino acids long. The germline V and J ends were trimmed by 3 bases and 6 bases, with 8 bases remaining between them. CDR3 loop: CASSDSSDTQYF. The CDR3 DNA sequence: TGTGCCAGCAGCGATAGTTCCGATACGCAGTATTTT.

In its sample, this clone was seen a few times. This chain connects TRBV28 to TRBJ2-5, with 9 bases lining up with TRBD2. Germline CDR1 reads MDHEN; CDR2 reads SYDVKM. The CDR3 totals 15 residues. Trimming cost V 8 bases and J 1 base; bases outside gene matches: 8. The CDR3, as DNA: TGTGCCAGCGGAAGTACTAGCGGGCTCCAAGAGACCCAGTACTTC. Translated, it gives CASGSTSGLQETQYF. Looking up the rest from reference TRBV28 and TRBJ2-5 gives the full variable domain: DVKVTQSSRYLVKRTGEKVFLECVQDMDHENMFWYRQDPGLGLRLIYFSYDVKMKEKGDIPEGYSVSREKKERFSLILESASTNQTSMYLCASGSTSGLQETQYFGPGTRLLVL.

The V gene is TRBV6-5, the J gene TRBJ1-3; TRBD1 agrees at 7 bases. The DNA matches TRBJ2-2 better at its end, which makes the J call doubtful. CDR3 length equals 14 residues. The V gene's germline CDR1 is MNHEY and CDR2 SVGAGI. CDR3 nucleotide sequence: TGTGCCAGCAAATCGGCAGGGGGAACCGGGGAGCTGTTTTTT. Translating gives CASKSAGGTGELFF.

The J gene is TRBJ2-5, the V gene TRBV6-6; D perhaps matches TRBD2 (5 bases). CDR3 length: 13 residues. Trimming cost V 4 bases and J 5 bases, with 11 bases left between them. CDR1 is MNHNY, CDR2 SVGAGI, per germline (reference sequence). The CDR3 is CASSSLGGETQYF. The CDR3 region has the DNA TGTGCCAGCAGTTCCCTAGGAGGCGAGACCCAGTACTTC.